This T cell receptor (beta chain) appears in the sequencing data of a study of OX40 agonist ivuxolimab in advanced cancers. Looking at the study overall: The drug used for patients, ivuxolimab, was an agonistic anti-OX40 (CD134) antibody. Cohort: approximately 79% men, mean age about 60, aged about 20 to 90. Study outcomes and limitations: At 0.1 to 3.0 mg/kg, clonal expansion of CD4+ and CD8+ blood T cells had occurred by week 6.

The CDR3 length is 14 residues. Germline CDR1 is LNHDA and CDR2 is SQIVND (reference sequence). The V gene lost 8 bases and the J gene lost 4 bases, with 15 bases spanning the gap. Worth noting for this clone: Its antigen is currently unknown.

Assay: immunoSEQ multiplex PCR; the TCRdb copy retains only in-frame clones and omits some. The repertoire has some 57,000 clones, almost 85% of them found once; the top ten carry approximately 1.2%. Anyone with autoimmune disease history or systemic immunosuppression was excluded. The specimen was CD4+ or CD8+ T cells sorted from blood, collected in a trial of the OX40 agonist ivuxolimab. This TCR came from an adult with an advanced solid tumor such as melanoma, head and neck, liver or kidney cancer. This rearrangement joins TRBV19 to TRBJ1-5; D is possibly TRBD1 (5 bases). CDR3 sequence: CASGAQGSNQPQHF. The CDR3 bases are TGTGCCAGTGGGGCCCAGGGATCGAATCAGCCCCAGCATTTT. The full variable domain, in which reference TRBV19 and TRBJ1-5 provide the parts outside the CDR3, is DGGITQSPKYLFRKEGQNVTLSCEQNLNHDAMYWYRQDPGQGLRLIYYSQIVNDFQKGDIAEGYSVSREKKESFPLTVTSAQKNPTAFYLCASGAQGSNQPQHFGDGTRLSIL.